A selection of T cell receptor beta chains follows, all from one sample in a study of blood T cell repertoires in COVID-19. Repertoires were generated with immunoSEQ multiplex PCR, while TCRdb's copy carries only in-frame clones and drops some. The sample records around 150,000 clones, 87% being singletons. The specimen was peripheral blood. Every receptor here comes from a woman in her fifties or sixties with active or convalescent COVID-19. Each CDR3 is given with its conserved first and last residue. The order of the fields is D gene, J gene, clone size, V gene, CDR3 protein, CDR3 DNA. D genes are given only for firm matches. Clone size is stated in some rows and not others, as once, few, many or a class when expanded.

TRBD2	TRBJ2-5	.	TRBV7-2	CASSLIAGRQETQYF	TGTGCCAGCAGCTTGATAGCGGGCCGTCAAGAGACCCAGTACTTC
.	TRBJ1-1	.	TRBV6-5	CASSLNQIDRDEAFF	TGTGCCAGCAGCCTCAATCAGATAGACAGAGATGAAGCTTTCTTT
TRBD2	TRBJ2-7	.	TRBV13	CASSLGLAGGPREQYF	TGTGCCAGCAGCTTAGGCCTAGCGGGGGGCCCTCGAGAGCAGTACTTC
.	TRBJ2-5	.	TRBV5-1	CASLRGQHFPGETQYF	TGCGCCAGCCTGCGGGGACAGCACTTCCCGGGAGAGACCCAGTACTTC
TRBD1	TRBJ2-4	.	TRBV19	CASSIQGAMAKNIQYF	TGTGCCAGTAGTATACAGGGGGCGATGGCCAAAAACATTCAGTACTTC
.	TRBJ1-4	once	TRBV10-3	CAISGEGVNEKLFF	TGTGCCATCAGTGGTGAGGGCGTTAATGAAAAACTGTTTTTT
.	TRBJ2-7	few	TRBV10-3	CAISPGDEQYF	TGTGCCATCAGCCCCGGGGACGAGCAGTACTTC
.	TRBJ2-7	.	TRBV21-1	CASSTRGTGGCSYEQYF	TGTGCCAGCAGCACACGCGGGACAGGGGGCTGCTCCTACGAGCAGTACTTC
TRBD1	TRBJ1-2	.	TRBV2	CASGTDYGYTF	TGTGCCAGCGGGACAGACTATGGCTACACCTTC
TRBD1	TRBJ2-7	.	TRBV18	CASSPPGQYYEQYF	TGTGCCAGCTCACCACCGGGACAGTACTACGAGCAGTACTTC
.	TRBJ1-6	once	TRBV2	CASTSSRHRGSPLHF	TGTGCCAGCACGTCGTCCCGCCACCGAGGTTCACCCCTCCACTTT
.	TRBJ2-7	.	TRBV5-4	CASSFQQGFYEQYF	TGTGCCAGCAGCTTCCAACAGGGTTTCTACGAGCAGTACTTC
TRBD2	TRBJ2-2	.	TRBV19	CASSLLAGANTGELFF	TGTGCCAGTAGTCTACTAGCGGGGGCAAACACCGGGGAGCTGTTTTTT
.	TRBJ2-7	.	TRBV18	CASSPAEQEQYF	TGTGCCAGCTCACCTGCGGAACAAGAGCAGTACTTC
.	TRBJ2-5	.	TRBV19	CASSTSQGIPQETQYF	TGTGCCAGTAGTACCTCCCAGGGTATACCCCAAGAGACCCAGTACTTC
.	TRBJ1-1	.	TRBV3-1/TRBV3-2	CASSPKGWTRNTEAFF	TGTGCCAGCAGCCCGAAGGGATGGACTCGGAACACTGAAGCTTTCTTT
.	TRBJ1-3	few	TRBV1	CTSSPGKGNTIYF	TGCACCAGCAGCCCAGGTAAGGGAAACACCATATATTTT
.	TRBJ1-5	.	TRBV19	CASSQDSAQEPQHF	TGTGCCAGTAGTCAGGATTCGGCCCAGGAGCCCCAGCATTTT
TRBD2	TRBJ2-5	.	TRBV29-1	CSGRGYQETQYF	TGCAGCGGGCGGGGGTACCAAGAGACCCAGTACTTC
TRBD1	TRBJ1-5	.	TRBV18	CASSPAQGSDQPQHF	TGTGCCAGCTCACCCGCACAGGGGTCCGATCAGCCCCAGCATTTT
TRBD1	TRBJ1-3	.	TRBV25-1	CASSDLLSGQGKNTIYF	TGTGCCAGCAGCGACCTCCTATCTGGACAGGGTAAAAACACCATATATTTT
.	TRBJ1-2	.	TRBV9	CASSVDTEGFYGYTF	TGTGCCAGCAGCGTAGACACGGAGGGCTTCTATGGCTACACCTTC
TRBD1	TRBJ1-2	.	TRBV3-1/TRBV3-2	CASSSPGTGARVPYGYTF	TGTGCCAGCAGCTCGCCTGGGACAGGGGCTCGGGTCCCCTATGGCTACACCTTC
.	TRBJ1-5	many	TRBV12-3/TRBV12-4	CASSLPPGPQHF	TGTGCCAGCAGTCTACCTCCAGGACCCCAGCATTTT
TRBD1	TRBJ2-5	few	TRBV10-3	CAISDRGRETQYF	TGTGCCATCAGTGACAGGGGGCGGGAGACCCAGTACTTC
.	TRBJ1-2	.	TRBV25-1	CASSGQGAVGYTF	TGTGCCAGCAGTGGCCAAGGGGCTGTTGGCTACACCTTC
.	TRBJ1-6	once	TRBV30	CAWSARKNSPLHF	TGTGCCTGGAGTGCGCGTAAAAATTCACCCCTCCACTTT
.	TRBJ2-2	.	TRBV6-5	CASKLEAVAGELFF	TGTGCCAGCAAGTTAGAGGCGGTCGCCGGGGAGCTGTTTTTT
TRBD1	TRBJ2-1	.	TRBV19	CASSMVGQAYYEQFF	TGTGCCAGTAGTATGGTGGGACAGGCCTACTACGAGCAGTTCTTC
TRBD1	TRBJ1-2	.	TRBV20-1	CSVGTGIGYTF	TGCAGTGTCGGGACAGGGATTGGCTACACCTTC
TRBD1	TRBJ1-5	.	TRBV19	CASSGQGGNQPQHF	TGTGCCAGTAGTGGACAGGGAGGCAATCAGCCCCAGCATTTT
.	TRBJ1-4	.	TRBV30	CAWSAGGNEKLFF	TGTGCCTGGAGTGCCGGCGGGAATGAAAAACTGTTTTTT
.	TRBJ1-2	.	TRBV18	CASSPTGLGYTF	TGTGCCAGCTCACCTACAGGGTTGGGCTACACCTTC
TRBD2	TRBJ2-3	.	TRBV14	CASSQDATSGRIGTDTQYF	TGTGCCAGCAGCCAAGACGCGACTAGCGGACGAATTGGCACAGATACGCAGTATTTT
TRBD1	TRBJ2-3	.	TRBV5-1	CASSSGQGWTDTQYF	TGCGCCAGCAGCTCGGGACAGGGGTGGACAGATACGCAGTATTTT
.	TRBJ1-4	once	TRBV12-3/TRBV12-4	CASGREGEKLFF	TGTGCCAGCGGACGGGAGGGTGAAAAACTGTTTTTT
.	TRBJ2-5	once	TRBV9	CASSPRGRGGLYQETQYF	TGTGCCAGCAGCCCCCGGGGAAGGGGGGGCCTGTACCAAGAGACCCAGTACTTC
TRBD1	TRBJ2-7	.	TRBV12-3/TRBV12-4	CATRRQGPYEQYF	TGTGCCACCCGTCGACAGGGCCCCTACGAGCAGTACTTC
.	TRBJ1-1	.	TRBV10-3	CAISESTQDTEAFF	TGTGCCATCAGTGAGTCAACCCAGGACACTGAAGCTTTCTTT
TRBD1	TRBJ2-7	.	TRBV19	CASSSLPGQGTEQYF	TGTGCCAGTAGTTCTCTCCCGGGACAGGGTACCGAGCAGTACTTC
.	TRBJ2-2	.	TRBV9	CASSVAGYNTGELFF	TGTGCCAGCAGCGTAGCAGGGTACAACACCGGGGAGCTGTTTTTT
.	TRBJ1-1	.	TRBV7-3	CASSPPGRDQEAFF	TGTGCCAGCAGCCCCCCCGGGCGGGACCAAGAAGCTTTCTTT
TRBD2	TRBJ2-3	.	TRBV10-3	CAINAASGGADTQYF	TGTGCCATCAATGCGGCTAGCGGGGGGGCTGATACGCAGTATTTT
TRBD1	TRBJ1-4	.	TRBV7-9	CASSARDRGEKLFF	TGTGCCAGCAGCGCCCGGGACAGGGGTGAAAAACTGTTTTTT
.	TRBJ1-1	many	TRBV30	CAWSDPGMDTEAFF	TGTGCCTGGAGTGATCCAGGGATGGACACTGAAGCTTTCTTT
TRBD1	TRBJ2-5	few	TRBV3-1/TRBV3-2	CASSPGQGIGTQYF	TGTGCCAGCAGCCCGGGACAGGGGATTGGGACCCAGTACTTC
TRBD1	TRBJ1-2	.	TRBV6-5	CASSSTGNYGYTF	TGTGCCAGCAGTTCGACAGGGAACTATGGCTACACCTTC
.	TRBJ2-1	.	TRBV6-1	CASRAEGGRYNEQFF	TGTGCCAGCAGAGCCGAAGGGGGTCGATACAATGAGCAGTTCTTC
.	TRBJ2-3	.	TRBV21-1	CASSPRGLAELTDTQYF	TGTGCCAGCAGCCCTCGGGGACTAGCGGAGCTCACAGATACGCAGTATTTT
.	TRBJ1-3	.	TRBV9	CASSVEVASGNTIYF	TGTGCCAGCAGCGTAGAAGTAGCCTCTGGAAACACCATATATTTT
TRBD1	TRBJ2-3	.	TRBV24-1	CATSDSRTGGTDTQYF	TGTGCCACCAGTGATTCGCGGACAGGCGGCACAGATACGCAGTATTTT